These T cell receptor beta chains were read from a single sample in a study of blood T cell repertoires in COVID-19. The method was immunoSEQ multiplex PCR; TCRdb's version includes in-frame clones alone and lacks a portion of them. The sample comprises about 98,000 clones, about 80% of which are singletons, and roughly 10% rests with the top ten. The sequenced sample consisted of peripheral blood. The receptors come from an older man with active or convalescent COVID-19. Each CDR3 is given with its conserved first and last residue. Each record gives: V gene, D gene, clone size, J gene, CDR3 DNA, CDR3 protein. The D gene is left open where the match is weak. Expanded clones are given a class, and other clones once, few, many or no size at all.

TRBV5-1,TRBD1,.,TRBJ2-2,TGCGCCAGCAGCTTGAAGGGGGCCGTGAGGACCGGGGAGCTGTTTTTT,CASSLKGAVRTGELFF
TRBV5-1,TRBD2,.,TRBJ2-1,TGCGCCAGCAGCTTTTTAGCGGGGGCCCACAATGAGCAGTTCTTC,CASSFLAGAHNEQFF
TRBV5-1,TRBD2,.,TRBJ2-3,TGCGCCAGCAGCTTGCAAGGCGGGGGGCAGGCAGATACGCAGTATTTT,CASSLQGGGQADTQYF
TRBV5-1,TRBD1,.,TRBJ1-6,TGCGCCAGCAGCTTTTTTGACAGGGCCAGCTCCTATAATTCACCCCTCCACTTT,CASSFFDRASSYNSPLHF
TRBV6-5,TRBD1,.,TRBJ1-2,TGTGCCAGCAGTGACTCGGGACAGATTAACTATGGCTACACCTTC,CASSDSGQINYGYTF
TRBV5-1,.,.,TRBJ2-7,TGCGCCAGCAGCTTGGGACAGGGACTGGGCTACGAGCAGTACTTC,CASSLGQGLGYEQYF
TRBV9,TRBD1,.,TRBJ2-2,TGTGCCAGCAGCCCACGGGTCTTAGGGGGCGGCACCGGGGAGCTGTTTTTT,CASSPRVLGGGTGELFF
TRBV9,TRBD1,.,TRBJ2-1,TGTGCCAGCAGCGTAGACAGGGGGACGAACTACAATGAGCAGTTCTTC,CASSVDRGTNYNEQFF
TRBV6-4,.,few,TRBJ1-5,TGTGCCCTACTAGGGTCTGCGGACAATCAGCCCCAGCATTTT,CALLGSADNQPQHF
TRBV3-1/TRBV3-2,.,.,TRBJ1-2,TGTGCCAGCAGCCAAGTGCCGGTGGACTATGGCTACACCTTC,CASSQVPVDYGYTF
TRBV18,.,.,TRBJ1-1,TGTGCCAGCTCACATCCCGGGACAAGGAACACTGAAGCTTTCTTT,CASSHPGTRNTEAFF
TRBV7-3,.,.,TRBJ2-1,TGTGCCAGCAGCGCCACAGGCAATGAGCAGTTCTTC,CASSATGNEQFF
TRBV6-5,TRBD2,.,TRBJ2-1,TGTGCCAGCAGTTACGGCGGGGGGGCCAATGAGCAGTTCTTC,CASSYGGGANEQFF
TRBV7-9,.,.,TRBJ2-3,TGTGCCAGCAGCTCTTTGGCAGGGCGCCCAGATACGCAGTATTTT,CASSSLAGRPDTQYF
TRBV10-1,.,.,TRBJ2-3,TGCGCCAGCAGTGCGACGCGGTTATCAGATACGCAGTATTTT,CASSATRLSDTQYF
TRBV7-6,TRBD2,.,TRBJ2-1,TGTGCCAGCAGCTCTAGGACTAGCGGGGGCAATGAGCAGTTCTTC,CASSSRTSGGNEQFF
TRBV10-2,TRBD2,.,TRBJ2-7,TGCGCCAGCAGAAGCCCTAGCGGGGCCCCCTACGAGCAGTACTTC,CASRSPSGAPYEQYF
TRBV7-6,TRBD1,few,TRBJ1-2,TGTGCCAGCAGCACCGAACAGGGGATCGGCTATGGCTACACCTTC,CASSTEQGIGYGYTF
TRBV2,.,.,TRBJ2-1,TGTGCCAGCAAGCTTCAGGGCCCCTACAATGAGCAGTTCTTC,CASKLQGPYNEQFF
TRBV11-3,TRBD1,.,TRBJ2-5,TGTGCCAGCAGCCCCAGGGGGACAGGGTTCCAAGAGACCCAGTACTTC,CASSPRGTGFQETQYF
TRBV3-1/TRBV3-2,TRBD1,.,TRBJ1-1,TGTGCCAGCAGCCAAGGCGGACAGGGGGCTCGTACTGAAGCTTTCTTT,CASSQGGQGARTEAFF
TRBV21-1,.,.,TRBJ2-1,TGTGCCAGCAGCAAAAAGGACTCCGGGGATGAGCAGTTCTTC,CASSKKDSGDEQFF
TRBV19,TRBD1,.,TRBJ2-7,TGTGCCAGTAGCATGACAGGGTTCGAGCAGTACTTC,CASSMTGFEQYF
TRBV3-1/TRBV3-2,.,.,TRBJ1-5,TGTGCCAGCAGCCCTGCCAGGTCGGGACAGCCCCAGCATTTT,CASSPARSGQPQHF
TRBV11-2,.,.,TRBJ1-2,TGTGCCAGCAGCGGGGGGGGTTACTCGAACTATGGCTACACCTTC,CASSGGGYSNYGYTF
TRBV9,TRBD2,.,TRBJ2-3,TGTGCCAGCAGCGTAGTCGCTAGCGGAAACACAGATACGCAGTATTTT,CASSVVASGNTDTQYF
TRBV7-9,.,few,TRBJ2-1,TGTGCCAGCAGCGACACTAGTTCTGAGCAGTTCTTC,CASSDTSSEQFF
TRBV19,.,.,TRBJ1-2,TGTGCCAGTGGACTAACGGGGGGTGGCTACACCTTC,CASGLTGGGYTF
TRBV11-2,.,.,TRBJ2-1,TGTGCCAGCAGCTTAGAGATGAGCTCCTACAATGAGCAGTTCTTC,CASSLEMSSYNEQFF
TRBV19,TRBD1,.,TRBJ1-2,TGTGCCAGTAGTATATACAGGGGGAAATCCGATCGGGGCTACACCTTC,CASSIYRGKSDRGYTF
TRBV2,.,few,TRBJ1-2,TGTGCCAGCAGTCCGGACAGTAACTATGGCTACACCTTC,CASSPDSNYGYTF
TRBV12-3/TRBV12-4,.,.,TRBJ1-2,TGTGCCAGCAGTTTAGCGGACAGAGGTGGCTACACCTTC,CASSLADRGGYTF
TRBV4-3,TRBD1,.,TRBJ2-7,TGCGCCAGCAGCCAGAACGCCAGGGGGGAGCAGTACTTC,CASSQNARGEQYF
TRBV7-8,.,.,TRBJ1-4,TGTGCCAGCAGCCCACTCTCGGTCCGGACTAATGAAAAACTGTTTTTT,CASSPLSVRTNEKLFF
TRBV18,.,.,TRBJ2-2,TGTGCCAGCTCACACTACAGGGATAACACCGGGGAGCTGTTTTTT,CASSHYRDNTGELFF
TRBV9,TRBD1,once,TRBJ1-1,TGTGCCAGCAGCCCCGGACAGGTGAACACTGAAGCTTTCTTT,CASSPGQVNTEAFF
TRBV2,TRBD2,.,TRBJ2-3,TGTGCCAGCAGACGCTGGACTAGCGGGGCGGTCACAGATACGCAGTATTTT,CASRRWTSGAVTDTQYF
TRBV25-1,.,.,TRBJ2-1,TGTGCCAGCGGCCACCTGGGGAGGACGAGGGATGAGCAGTTCTTC,CASGHLGRTRDEQFF
TRBV7-2,TRBD1,.,TRBJ1-5,TGTGCCAGCAGCTTAGGACAGGGAAGAGGCCAGCCCCAGCATTTT,CASSLGQGRGQPQHF
TRBV5-5,.,.,TRBJ1-5,TGTGCCAGCAGCCGAGACATTAGCAATCAGCCCCAGCATTTT,CASSRDISNQPQHF
TRBV4-1,TRBD1,.,TRBJ1-2,TGCGCCAGCAGCTCCTCCTCGGGGACAGGGTCGCATGGCTACACCTTC,CASSSSSGTGSHGYTF
TRBV2,.,once,TRBJ1-2,TGTGCCAGCTGGGATTATGCGGGTGGCTACACCTTC,CASWDYAGGYTF
TRBV2,TRBD1,.,TRBJ1-3,TGTGCCAGCAGGCTACGGACAGGGAGCTCTGGAAACACCATATATTTT,CASRLRTGSSGNTIYF
TRBV7-8,.,.,TRBJ1-3,TGTGCCAGCAGCTTAGCGGTGGGGGCGGGTCGAAGTTTAAGCTCTGGAAACACCATATATTTT,CASSLAVGAGRSLSSGNTIYF
TRBV11-3,.,.,TRBJ2-3,TGTGCCAGCAGCCGAAATAGCCGGAGGGATACGCAGTATTTT,CASSRNSRRDTQYF
TRBV4-1,TRBD1,.,TRBJ2-3,TGCGCCAGCAGCCAGACGGGACAGGGATTTGGGCAAGCAGATACGCAGTATTTT,CASSQTGQGFGQADTQYF
TRBV5-1,TRBD1,.,TRBJ2-1,TGCGCCAGCAGCTGGACAGGGACGGGGAATGAGCAGTTCTTC,CASSWTGTGNEQFF
TRBV6-6,.,.,TRBJ2-2,TGTGCCAGCAGTCCCCCTCCGGGACACATTAACACCGGGGAGCTGTTTTTT,CASSPPPGHINTGELFF
TRBV27,.,.,TRBJ2-2,TGTGCCAGCAGTTTCACGAACACCGGGGAGCTGTTTTTT,CASSFTNTGELFF
TRBV7-9,.,.,TRBJ1-6,TGTGCCAGCAGCTTATCGACACCCTATAATTCACCCCTCCACTTT,CASSLSTPYNSPLHF